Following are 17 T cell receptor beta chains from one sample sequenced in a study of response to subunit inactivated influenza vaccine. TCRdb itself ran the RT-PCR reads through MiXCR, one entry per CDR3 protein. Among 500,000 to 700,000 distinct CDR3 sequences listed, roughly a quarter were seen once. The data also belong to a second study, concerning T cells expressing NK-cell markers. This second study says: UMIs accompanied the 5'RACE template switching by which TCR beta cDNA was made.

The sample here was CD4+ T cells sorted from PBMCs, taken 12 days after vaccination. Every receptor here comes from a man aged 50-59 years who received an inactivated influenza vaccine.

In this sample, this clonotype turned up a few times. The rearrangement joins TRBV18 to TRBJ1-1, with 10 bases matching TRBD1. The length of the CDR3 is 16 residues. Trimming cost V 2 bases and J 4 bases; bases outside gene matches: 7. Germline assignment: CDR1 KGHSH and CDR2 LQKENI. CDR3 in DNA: TGTGCCAGCTCACCAACGCTTAGGGACAGGGGCACTGAAGCTTTCTTT. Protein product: CASSPTLRDRGTEAFF.

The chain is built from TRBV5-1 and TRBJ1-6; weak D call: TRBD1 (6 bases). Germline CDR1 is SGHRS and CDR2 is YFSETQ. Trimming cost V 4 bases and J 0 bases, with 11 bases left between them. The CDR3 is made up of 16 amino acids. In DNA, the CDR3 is TGCGCCAGCAGCCGGGACATGTTCTCCTATAATTCACCCCTCCACTTT. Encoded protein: CASSRDMFSYNSPLHF.

DNA for the CDR3: TGCGCCAGCAGCCAAGATCTGGGACGGAGGGGTGGTGAGCAGTTCTTC. This sequence encodes CASSQDLGRRGGEQFF. The chain links TRBV4-3 to TRBJ2-1; the D gene is possibly TRBD2 (6 bases). Germline assignment: CDR1 LGHNA and CDR2 YSLEER. The CDR3 length is 16 residues. V was clipped by 0 bases and J by 9 bases, with 18 bases between them.

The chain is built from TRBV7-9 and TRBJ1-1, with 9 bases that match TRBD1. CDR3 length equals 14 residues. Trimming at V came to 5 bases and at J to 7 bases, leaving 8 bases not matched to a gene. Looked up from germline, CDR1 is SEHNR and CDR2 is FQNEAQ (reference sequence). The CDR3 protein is CASSPNAGQGEAFF. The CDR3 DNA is TGTGCCAGCAGCCCCAATGCGGGACAGGGTGAAGCTTTCTTT.

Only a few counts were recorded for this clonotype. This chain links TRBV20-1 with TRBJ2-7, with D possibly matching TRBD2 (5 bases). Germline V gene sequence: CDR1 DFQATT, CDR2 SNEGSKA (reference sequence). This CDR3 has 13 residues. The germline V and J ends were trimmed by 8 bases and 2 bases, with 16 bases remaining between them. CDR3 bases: TGCAGTCCCCGACCCCAGACTACCTACGAGCAGTACTTC. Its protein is CSPRPQTTYEQYF.

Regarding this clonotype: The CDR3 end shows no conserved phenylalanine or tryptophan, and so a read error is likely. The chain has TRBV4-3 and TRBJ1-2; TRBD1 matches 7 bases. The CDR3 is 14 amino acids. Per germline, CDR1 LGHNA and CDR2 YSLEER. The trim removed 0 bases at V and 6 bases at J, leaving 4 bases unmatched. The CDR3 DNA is TGCGCCAGCAGCCAAGACCACAGGGGAAATGGCTACACCTCC. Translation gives CASSQDHRGNGYTS.

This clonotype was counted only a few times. The CDR3 here is CASRPDRRETQYF. CDR3 coding DNA: TGTGCCAGCAGGCCGGACAGGAGAGAGACCCAGTACTTC. V and J are TRBV12-3 or TRBV12-4 and TRBJ2-5, with 7 bases identical to TRBD1. The V segment lost 6 bases and the J segment 4 bases; nucleotides outside the gene matches: 5. This CDR3 contains 13 residues.

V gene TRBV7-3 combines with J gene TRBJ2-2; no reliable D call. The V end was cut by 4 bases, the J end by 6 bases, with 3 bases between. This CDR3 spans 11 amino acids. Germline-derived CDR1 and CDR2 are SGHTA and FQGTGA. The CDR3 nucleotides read TGTGCCAGCAGCTCCTCCGGGGAGCTGTTTTTT. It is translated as CASSSSGELFF.

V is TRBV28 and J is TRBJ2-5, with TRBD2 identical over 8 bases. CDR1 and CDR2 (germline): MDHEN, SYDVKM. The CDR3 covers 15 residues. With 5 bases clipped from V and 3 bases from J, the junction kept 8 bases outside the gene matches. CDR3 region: CASSLGWRGEETQYF. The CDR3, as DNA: TGTGCCAGCAGTCTTGGTTGGCGGGGGGAAGAGACCCAGTACTTC.

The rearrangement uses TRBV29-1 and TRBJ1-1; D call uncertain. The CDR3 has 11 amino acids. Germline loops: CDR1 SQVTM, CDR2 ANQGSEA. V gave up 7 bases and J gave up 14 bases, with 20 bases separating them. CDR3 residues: CSGTDGPRAFF. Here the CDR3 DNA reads TGCAGCGGAACCGACGGGCCCCGGGCATTCTTT.

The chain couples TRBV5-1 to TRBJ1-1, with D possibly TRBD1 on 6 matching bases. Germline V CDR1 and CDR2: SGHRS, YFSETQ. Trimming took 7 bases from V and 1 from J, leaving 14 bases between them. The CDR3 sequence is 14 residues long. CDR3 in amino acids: CASAKGDGNTEAFF. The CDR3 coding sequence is TGCGCCAGCGCGAAGGGGGACGGGAACACTGAAGCTTTCTTT.

The CDR3 here is CATSAYLGDTQYF. As DNA, the CDR3 is TGTGCCACCAGTGCCTACCTCGGGGATACGCAGTATTTT. The chain has TRBV24-1 and TRBJ2-3; D unclear. Looked up from germline, CDR1 is KGHDR and CDR2 is SFDVKD. V was pared by 5 bases and J by 6 bases, with 11 bases between. The CDR3 consists of 13 residues.

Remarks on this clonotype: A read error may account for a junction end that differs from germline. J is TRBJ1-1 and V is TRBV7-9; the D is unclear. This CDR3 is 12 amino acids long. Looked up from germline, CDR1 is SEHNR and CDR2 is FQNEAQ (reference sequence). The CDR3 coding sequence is TGTGCCAGCAGCTTAACACTGCCTGAGGCTTTCTTT. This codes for CASSLTLPEAFF.

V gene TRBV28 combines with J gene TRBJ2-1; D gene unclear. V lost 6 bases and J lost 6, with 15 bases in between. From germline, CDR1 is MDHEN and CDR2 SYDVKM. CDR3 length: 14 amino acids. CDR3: CASRKPTGPNEQFF. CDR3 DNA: TGTGCCAGCAGAAAGCCCACTGGCCCCAATGAGCAGTTCTTC.

Here the CDR3 DNA reads TGTGCCAGCAGAAGGGACCAAGAGACCCAGTACTTC. Its protein is CASRRDQETQYF. The chain has TRBV2 and TRBJ2-5, with D unclear. The CDR3 runs to 12 residues. Germline CDR1 is SNHLY and CDR2 is FYNNEI. V was trimmed by 6 bases and J by 0 bases, leaving 5 bases between them.

The CDR3 coding sequence is TGTGCCAGCAGCTTAGTCCTGTGGGCGAGCACAGATACGCAGTATTTT. It specifies CASSLVLWASTDTQYF. The chain recombines TRBV7-9 with TRBJ2-3; no reliable D call. V was pared by 1 base and J by 0 bases, with 11 bases between. The CDR3 loop spans 16 amino acids. CDR1 SEHNR and CDR2 FQNEAQ come from the germline V gene (reference sequence). Combining the CDR3 with reference TRBV7-9 and TRBJ2-3 gives the whole variable domain DTGVSQNPRHKITKRGQNVTFRCDPISEHNRLYWYRQTLGQGPEFLTYFQNEAQLEKSRLLSDRFSAERPKGSFSTLEIQRTEQGDSAMYLCASSLVLWASTDTQYFGPGTRLTVL.

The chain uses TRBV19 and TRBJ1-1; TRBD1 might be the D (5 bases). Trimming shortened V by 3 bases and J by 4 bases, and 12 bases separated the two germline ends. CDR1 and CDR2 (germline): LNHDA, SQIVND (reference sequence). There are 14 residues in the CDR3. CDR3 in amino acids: CASSIGALATEAFF. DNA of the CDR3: TGTGCCAGTAGTATTGGGGCCCTGGCCACTGAAGCTTTCTTT.